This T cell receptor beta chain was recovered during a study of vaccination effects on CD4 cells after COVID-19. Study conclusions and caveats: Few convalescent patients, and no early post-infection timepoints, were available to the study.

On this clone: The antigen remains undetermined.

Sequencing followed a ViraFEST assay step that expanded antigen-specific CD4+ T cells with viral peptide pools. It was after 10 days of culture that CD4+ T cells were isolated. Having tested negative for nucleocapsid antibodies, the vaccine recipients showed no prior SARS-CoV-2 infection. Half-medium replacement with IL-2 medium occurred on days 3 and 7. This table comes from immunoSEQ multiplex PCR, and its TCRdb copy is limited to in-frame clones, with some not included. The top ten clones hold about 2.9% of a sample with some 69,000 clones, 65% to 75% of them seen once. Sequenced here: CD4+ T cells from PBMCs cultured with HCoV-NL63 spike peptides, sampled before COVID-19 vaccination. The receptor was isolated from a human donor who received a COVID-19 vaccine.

Here the CDR3 DNA reads TGTGCCAGCAGCAGTGACAGTGCAACTAATGAAAAACTGTTTTTT. As protein: CASSSDSATNEKLFF. J is TRBJ1-4 and V is TRBV6-5; D may be TRBD1 (5 bases). Per germline, CDR1 MNHEY and CDR2 SVGAGI. Trimming left V 6 bases short and J 0 bases short, with 11 bases between. The CDR3 runs 15 residues.